This TCR beta chain was recovered during a study of CD8+CD57+ T cells in acquired aplastic anemia. Study results and limitations: No significant difference in CD8+ Simpson's diversity was found between patients and controls.

Using genomic DNA as the template, TCR beta VDJ and CDR3 profiling was carried out. Each CDR3 protein gets one entry after TCRdb re-called the reads with MiXCR. The sample lists approximately 180,000 distinct CDR3 sequences; roughly half were seen once. As to this clonotype: Antigen: not known.

Sequenced patients had shown CD8+CD57+ cell expansion by flow cytometry. The CDR3 has 14 amino acids. Trimming removed 3 bases at V and 1 base at J, with 11 bases between. Germline-derived CDR1 and CDR2 are SGHRS and YFSETQ. The sequenced material came from sorted CD4+, CD8+, or CD8+CD57+ T cells (not recorded which) from PBMCs. The origin of this receptor is a human donor with aplastic anemia. The chain links TRBV5-1 to TRBJ2-7; D possibly corresponds to TRBD2 (5 bases). CDR3 nucleotide sequence: TGCGCCAGCAGCTCCGTGGCGGGTTCCTACGAGCAGTACTTC. It codes for CASSSVAGSYEQYF.